Listed below are T cell receptor beta chains from one sample, sequenced in a study of blood T cell repertoires in COVID-19. The table came from immunoSEQ multiplex PCR; TCRdb's copy has only in-frame clones and leaves some out. The data contain hundreds of thousands of clones, around 84% of them singletons. What was sequenced was peripheral blood. These receptors all come from a woman between 18 and 30 years old with acute or convalescent COVID-19. The CDR3 runs from the conserved cysteine through the conserved F or W. The D gene is left open where the match is weak. Expanded clones are given a class, and other clones once, few, many or no size at all.

J gene: TRBJ1-6
clone size: -
D gene: TRBD1
V gene: TRBV2
CDR3 DNA: TGTGCCAGCAGTGTGGACAGGGGTGGATCACCCCTCCACTTT
CDR3 protein: CASSVDRGGSPLHF

J gene: TRBJ2-3
clone size: -
D gene: -
V gene: TRBV5-1
CDR3 DNA: TGCGCCAGCAGGAACGCAGGCCTAAGCACAGATACGCAGTATTTT
CDR3 protein: CASRNAGLSTDTQYF

J gene: TRBJ1-1
clone size: -
D gene: TRBD1
V gene: TRBV5-1
CDR3 DNA: TGCGCCAGCAGCGGGACAGGGGGAGTGACTGAAGCTTTCTTT
CDR3 protein: CASSGTGGVTEAFF

J gene: TRBJ2-3
clone size: -
D gene: TRBD1
V gene: TRBV9
CDR3 DNA: TGTGCCAGCAGCTCCTTCCTCGGACAGGCGGGTAGCACAGATACGCAGTATTTT
CDR3 protein: CASSSFLGQAGSTDTQYF

J gene: TRBJ1-1
clone size: -
D gene: -
V gene: TRBV28
CDR3 DNA: TGTGCCAGCAGTTTAGTCGGTAACTGGAACACTGAAGCTTTCTTT
CDR3 protein: CASSLVGNWNTEAFF

J gene: TRBJ1-2
clone size: -
D gene: TRBD1
V gene: TRBV13
CDR3 DNA: TGTGCCAGCAGCTACGACAGGGGCGGGGGCTACACCTTC
CDR3 protein: CASSYDRGGGYTF

J gene: TRBJ2-5
clone size: -
D gene: TRBD1
V gene: TRBV6-5
CDR3 DNA: TGTGCCAGCAGAACGGGACAGACACAAGAGACCCAGTACTTC
CDR3 protein: CASRTGQTQETQYF

J gene: TRBJ1-4
clone size: -
D gene: -
V gene: TRBV6-5
CDR3 DNA: TGTGCCAGCAGGAAAACACCGGGTAATGAAAAACTGTTTTTT
CDR3 protein: CASRKTPGNEKLFF

J gene: TRBJ1-6
clone size: -
D gene: -
V gene: TRBV30
CDR3 DNA: TGTGCCTGGAGTGCGGTTACGTATAATTCACCCCTCCACTTT
CDR3 protein: CAWSAVTYNSPLHF

J gene: TRBJ2-1
clone size: -
D gene: -
V gene: TRBV27
CDR3 DNA: TGTGCCAGCAGCGACCGGGACTCTACCTACAATGAGCAGTTCTTC
CDR3 protein: CASSDRDSTYNEQFF

J gene: TRBJ2-7
clone size: -
D gene: -
V gene: TRBV5-5
CDR3 DNA: TGTGCCAGCAGCCCACAGGCAGGGGCGATAACGACCTACGAGCAGTACTTC
CDR3 protein: CASSPQAGAITTYEQYF

J gene: TRBJ1-2
clone size: few
D gene: -
V gene: TRBV2
CDR3 DNA: TGTGCCAGCAGTGACGGGTCCTCTAACTATGGCTACACCTTC
CDR3 protein: CASSDGSSNYGYTF

J gene: TRBJ2-2
clone size: -
D gene: TRBD2
V gene: TRBV14
CDR3 DNA: TGTGCCAGCAGCCAACGGGGACTAGCGGGATCGGCCGGGGAGCTGTTTTTT
CDR3 protein: CASSQRGLAGSAGELFF

J gene: TRBJ1-2
clone size: -
D gene: TRBD1
V gene: TRBV5-8
CDR3 DNA: TGTGCCAGCAGCGCGACAGGGTGGCGCTACACCTTC
CDR3 protein: CASSATGWRYTF

J gene: TRBJ1-2
clone size: few
D gene: TRBD1
V gene: TRBV2
CDR3 DNA: TGTGCCAGCAGTCAGGGACAGAGCACGGAAGGCTACACCTTC
CDR3 protein: CASSQGQSTEGYTF

J gene: TRBJ1-6
clone size: few
D gene: TRBD1
V gene: TRBV15
CDR3 DNA: TGTGCCACCAGCAGGGCCGGGACAGGGAATTCACCCCTCCACTTT
CDR3 protein: CATSRAGTGNSPLHF

J gene: TRBJ1-5
clone size: -
D gene: -
V gene: TRBV19
CDR3 DNA: TGTGCCAGTGGGGAGACAGGCTATAGCAATCAGCCCCAGCATTTT
CDR3 protein: CASGETGYSNQPQHF

J gene: TRBJ1-6
clone size: once
D gene: TRBD1
V gene: TRBV7-2
CDR3 DNA: TGTGCCAGCAGCTCTTCTCCGGGACAGGGGCCTTCACCCCTCCACTTT
CDR3 protein: CASSSSPGQGPSPLHF

J gene: TRBJ2-2
clone size: -
D gene: -
V gene: TRBV5-1
CDR3 DNA: TGCGCCAGCAGCTTGACGGAGTACTCCACCGGGGAGCTGTTTTTT
CDR3 protein: CASSLTEYSTGELFF

J gene: TRBJ2-1
clone size: -
D gene: -
V gene: TRBV18
CDR3 DNA: TGTGCCAGCTCACCTTTCTCGGGACAAACCTCCTACAATGAGCAGTTCTTC
CDR3 protein: CASSPFSGQTSYNEQFF

J gene: TRBJ2-1
clone size: -
D gene: TRBD2
V gene: TRBV5-1
CDR3 DNA: TGCGCCAGCAGCTTGGCCGCTAGCGGGAGGGAGTATGAGCAGTTCTTC
CDR3 protein: CASSLAASGREYEQFF

J gene: TRBJ1-4
clone size: -
D gene: -
V gene: TRBV9
CDR3 DNA: TGTGCCAGCAGCGTAGGGGGCCTCCCACAAAAACTGTTTTTT
CDR3 protein: CASSVGGLPQKLFF

J gene: TRBJ1-5
clone size: -
D gene: TRBD1
V gene: TRBV6-1
CDR3 DNA: TGTGCCAGCAGTGAGAAACCGGGACAGGGGGAAGGACAGCCCCAGCATTTT
CDR3 protein: CASSEKPGQGEGQPQHF

J gene: TRBJ2-4
clone size: -
D gene: TRBD2
V gene: TRBV29-1
CDR3 DNA: TGCAGCATAAGCGGGGGGGCGGCCAAAAACATTCAGTACTTC
CDR3 protein: CSISGGAAKNIQYF